This T cell receptor (beta chain) was documented in a study of OX40 agonist ivuxolimab in advanced cancers. V trimming: 5 bases; J trimming: 0 bases; junction bases outside the gene matches: 6. This CDR3 is 15 amino acids long. Germline V lookup: CDR1 MDHEN, CDR2 SYDVKM. Systemic immunosuppression or autoimmune disease history was grounds to exclude patients. Produced via immunoSEQ multiplex PCR; TCRdb's table is partial and in-frame only. The data show roughly 50,000 clones, roughly three quarters seen once. The sequences come from CD4+ or CD8+ T cells sorted from blood, collected in a trial of the OX40 agonist ivuxolimab. The chain is built from TRBV28 and TRBJ1-2, with 7 nucleotides matching TRBD1. The source of this sequence is an adult with an advanced solid tumor such as melanoma, head and neck, liver or kidney cancer. The CDR3 DNA reads TGTGCCAGCAGTCCCACAGGGGACACTAACTATGGCTACACCTTC. It is translated as CASSPTGDTNYGYTF.